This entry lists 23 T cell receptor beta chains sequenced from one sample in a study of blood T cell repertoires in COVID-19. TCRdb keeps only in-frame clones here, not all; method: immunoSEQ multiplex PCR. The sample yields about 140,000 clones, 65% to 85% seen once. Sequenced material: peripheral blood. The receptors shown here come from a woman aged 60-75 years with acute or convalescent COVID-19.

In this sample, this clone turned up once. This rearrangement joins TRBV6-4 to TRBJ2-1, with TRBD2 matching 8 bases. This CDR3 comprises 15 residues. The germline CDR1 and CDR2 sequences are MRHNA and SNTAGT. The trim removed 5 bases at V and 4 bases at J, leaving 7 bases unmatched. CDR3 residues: CASSPTSGEYNEQFF. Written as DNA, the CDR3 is TGTGCCAGCAGTCCTACTAGCGGAGAGTACAATGAGCAGTTCTTC.

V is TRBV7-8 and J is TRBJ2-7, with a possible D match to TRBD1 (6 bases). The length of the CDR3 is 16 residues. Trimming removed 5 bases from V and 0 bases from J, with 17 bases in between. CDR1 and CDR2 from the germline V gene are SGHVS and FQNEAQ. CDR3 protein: CASSNSLDRASYEQYF. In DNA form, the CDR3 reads TGTGCCAGCAGCAACAGCCTGGACAGAGCCTCCTACGAGCAGTACTTC.

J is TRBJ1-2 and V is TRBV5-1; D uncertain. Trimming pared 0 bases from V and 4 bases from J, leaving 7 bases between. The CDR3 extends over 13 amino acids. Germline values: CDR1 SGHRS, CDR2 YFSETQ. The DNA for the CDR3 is TGCGCCAGCAGCTTGGACAGCAGCTATGGCTACACCTTC. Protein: CASSLDSSYGYTF. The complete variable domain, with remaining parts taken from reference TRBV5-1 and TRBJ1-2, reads KAGVTQTPRYLIKTRGQQVTLSCSPISGHRSVSWYQQTPGQGLQFLFEYFSETQRNKGNFPGRFSGRQFSNSRSEMNVSTLELGDSALYLCASSLDSSYGYTFGSGTRLTVV.

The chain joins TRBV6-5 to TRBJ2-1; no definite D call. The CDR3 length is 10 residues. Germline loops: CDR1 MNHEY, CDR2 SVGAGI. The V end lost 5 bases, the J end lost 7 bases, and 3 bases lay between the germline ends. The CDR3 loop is CASSHNEQFF. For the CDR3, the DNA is TGTGCCAGCAGTCATAATGAGCAGTTCTTC.

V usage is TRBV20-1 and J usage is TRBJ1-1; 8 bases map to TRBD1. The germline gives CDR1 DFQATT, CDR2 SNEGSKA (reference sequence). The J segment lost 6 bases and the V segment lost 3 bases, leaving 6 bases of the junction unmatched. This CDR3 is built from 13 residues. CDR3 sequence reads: CSASSGGASEAFF. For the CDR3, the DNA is TGCAGTGCTAGTTCAGGGGGCGCTTCTGAAGCTTTCTTT.

The DNA of the CDR3 is TGTGCCAGCAACGTTGAGCGGATCAACTATGGCTACACCTTC. This encodes CASNVERINYGYTF. V usage is TRBV2 and J usage is TRBJ1-2; D is uncertain. This CDR3 comprises 14 residues. Germline CDR1 SNHLY, CDR2 FYNNEI. The V and J ends lost 7 bases and 2 bases respectively, with 14 bases between them.

CDR3 loop: CASSQPGREQFF. The CDR3 nucleotides are TGTGCCAGCAGTCAACCCGGGAGAGAGCAGTTCTTC. V and J are TRBV9 and TRBJ2-1; a weak D match, TRBD2 (6 bases). This CDR3 comprises 12 residues. The germline V gene encodes CDR1 SGDLS and CDR2 YYNGEE. V lost 5 bases, J lost 10 bases, and 13 bases lay in between.

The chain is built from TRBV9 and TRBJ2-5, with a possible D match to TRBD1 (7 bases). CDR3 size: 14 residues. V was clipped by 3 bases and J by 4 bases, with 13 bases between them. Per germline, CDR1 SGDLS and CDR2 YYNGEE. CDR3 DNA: TGTGCCAGCAGCGCCATCCAGGGGGGAGAGACCCAGTACTTC. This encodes CASSAIQGGETQYF.

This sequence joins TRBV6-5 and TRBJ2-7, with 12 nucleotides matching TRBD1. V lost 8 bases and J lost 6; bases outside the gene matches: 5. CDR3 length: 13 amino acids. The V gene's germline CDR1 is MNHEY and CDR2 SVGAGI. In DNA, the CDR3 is TGTGCCAGCGGGGACAGGGGGCTTGCCGAGCAGTACTTC. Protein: CASGDRGLAEQYF.

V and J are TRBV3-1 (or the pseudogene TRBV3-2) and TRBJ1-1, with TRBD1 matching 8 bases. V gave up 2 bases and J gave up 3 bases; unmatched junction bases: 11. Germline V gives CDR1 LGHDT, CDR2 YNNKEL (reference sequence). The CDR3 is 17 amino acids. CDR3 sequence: CASSQLGRGLRYTEAFF. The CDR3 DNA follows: TGTGCCAGCAGCCAATTAGGCAGGGGGCTACGGTACACTGAAGCTTTCTTT.

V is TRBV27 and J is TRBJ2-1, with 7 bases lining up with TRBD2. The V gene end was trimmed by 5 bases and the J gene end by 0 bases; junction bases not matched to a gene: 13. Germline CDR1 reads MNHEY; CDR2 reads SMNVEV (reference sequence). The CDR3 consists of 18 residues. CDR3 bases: TGTGCCAGCAGTGGATGGGCTAGCGGAATGAACTCCTACAATGAGCAGTTCTTC. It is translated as CASSGWASGMNSYNEQFF.

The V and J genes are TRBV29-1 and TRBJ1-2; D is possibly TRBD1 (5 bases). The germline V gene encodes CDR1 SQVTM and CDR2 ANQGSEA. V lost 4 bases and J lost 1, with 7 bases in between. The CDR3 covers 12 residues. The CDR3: CSVGQGNYGYTF. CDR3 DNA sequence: TGCAGCGTTGGTCAGGGTAACTATGGCTACACCTTC.

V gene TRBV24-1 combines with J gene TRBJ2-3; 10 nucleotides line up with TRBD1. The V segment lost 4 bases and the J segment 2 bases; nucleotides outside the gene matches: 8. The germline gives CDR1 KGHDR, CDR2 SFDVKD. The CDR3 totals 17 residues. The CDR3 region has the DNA TGTGCCACCAGTGACCTGGGACAGGGGATTTACACAGATACGCAGTATTTT. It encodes CATSDLGQGIYTDTQYF.

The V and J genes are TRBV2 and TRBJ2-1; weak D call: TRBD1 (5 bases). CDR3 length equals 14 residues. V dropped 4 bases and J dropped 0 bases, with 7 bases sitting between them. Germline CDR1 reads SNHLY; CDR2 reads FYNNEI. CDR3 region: CASSVQDSYNEQFF. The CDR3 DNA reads TGTGCCAGCAGTGTACAGGACTCCTACAATGAGCAGTTCTTC. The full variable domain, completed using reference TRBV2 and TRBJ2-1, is EPEVTQTPSHQVTQMGQEVILRCVPISNHLYFYWYRQILGQKVEFLVSFYNNEISEKSEIFDDQFSVERPDGSNFTLKIRSTKLEDSAMYFCASSVQDSYNEQFFGPGTRLTVL.

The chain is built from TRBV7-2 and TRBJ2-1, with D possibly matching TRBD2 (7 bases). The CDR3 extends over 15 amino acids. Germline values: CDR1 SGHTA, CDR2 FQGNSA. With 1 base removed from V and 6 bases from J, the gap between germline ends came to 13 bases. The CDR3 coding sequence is TGTGCCAGCAGCTTAGGGGGGGGCGCGTCCAATGAGCAGTTCTTC. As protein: CASSLGGGASNEQFF.

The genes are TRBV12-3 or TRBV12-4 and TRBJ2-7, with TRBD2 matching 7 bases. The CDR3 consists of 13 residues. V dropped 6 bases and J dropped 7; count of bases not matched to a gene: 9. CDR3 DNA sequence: TGTGCCAGCAGCAGGGAGGGCCGGGGGGAGCAGTACTTC. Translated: CASSREGRGEQYF.

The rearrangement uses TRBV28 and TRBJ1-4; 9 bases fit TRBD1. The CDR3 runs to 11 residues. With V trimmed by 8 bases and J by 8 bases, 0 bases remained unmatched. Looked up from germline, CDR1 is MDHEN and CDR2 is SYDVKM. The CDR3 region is CASGTGEKLFF. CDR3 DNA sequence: TGTGCCAGCGGGACAGGGGAAAAACTGTTTTTT. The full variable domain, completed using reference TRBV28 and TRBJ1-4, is DVKVTQSSRYLVKRTGEKVFLECVQDMDHENMFWYRQDPGLGLRLIYFSYDVKMKEKGDIPEGYSVSREKKERFSLILESASTNQTSMYLCASGTGEKLFFGSGTQLSVL.

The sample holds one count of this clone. The CDR3 nucleotides read TGTGCCACCAGTGAGCCAGGGGGCGAAAACACCGGGGAGCTGTTTTTT. It specifies CATSEPGGENTGELFF. The chain combines TRBV24-1 with TRBJ2-2, with 8 bases identical to TRBD1. The germline V gene has CDR1 KGHDR and CDR2 SFDVKD. Trimming removed 4 bases from V and 2 bases from J; junction bases left unmatched: 5. There are 16 residues in the CDR3.

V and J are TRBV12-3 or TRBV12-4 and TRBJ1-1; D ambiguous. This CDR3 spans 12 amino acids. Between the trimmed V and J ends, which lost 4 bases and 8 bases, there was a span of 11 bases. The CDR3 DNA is TGTGCCAGCAGTTCAGGAGGGCAAGAAGCTTTCTTT. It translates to CASSSGGQEAFF.

CDR3 DNA sequence: TGTGCCAGCGGACAGTACTTACTAAACACCGGGGAGCTGTTTTTT. Translated: CASGQYLLNTGELFF. The V and J genes are TRBV6-5 and TRBJ2-2; TRBD1 might be the D (6 bases). Germline values: CDR1 MNHEY, CDR2 SVGAGI. Trimming pared 8 bases from V and 2 bases from J, leaving 15 bases between. The CDR3 is 15 residues long.

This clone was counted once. The CDR3 sequence: CASSVVQTASYSYNEQFF. CDR3 bases: TGTGCCAGCAGCGTAGTCCAGACAGCTTCCTACTCCTACAATGAGCAGTTCTTC. The chain employs TRBV9 and TRBJ2-1, with TRBD1 as a possible D gene (5 bases). The CDR3 extends over 18 amino acids. Germline values: CDR1 SGDLS, CDR2 YYNGEE. The ends were cut back, 0 bases at V and 0 bases at J, with 16 bases in the middle.

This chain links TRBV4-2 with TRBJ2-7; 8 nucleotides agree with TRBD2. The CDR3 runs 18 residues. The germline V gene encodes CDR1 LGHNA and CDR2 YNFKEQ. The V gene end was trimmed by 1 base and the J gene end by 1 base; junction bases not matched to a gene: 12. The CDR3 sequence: CASSQGNGKTSGSYEQYF. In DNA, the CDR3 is TGTGCCAGCAGCCAAGGTAACGGAAAAACTAGCGGTTCCTACGAGCAGTACTTC.

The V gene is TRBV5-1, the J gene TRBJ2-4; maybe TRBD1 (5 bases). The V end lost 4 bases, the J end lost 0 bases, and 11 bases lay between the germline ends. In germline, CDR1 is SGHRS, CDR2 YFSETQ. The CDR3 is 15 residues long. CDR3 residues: CASSDSTRAKNIQYF. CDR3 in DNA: TGCGCCAGCAGCGACAGTACTCGAGCCAAAAACATTCAGTACTTC.